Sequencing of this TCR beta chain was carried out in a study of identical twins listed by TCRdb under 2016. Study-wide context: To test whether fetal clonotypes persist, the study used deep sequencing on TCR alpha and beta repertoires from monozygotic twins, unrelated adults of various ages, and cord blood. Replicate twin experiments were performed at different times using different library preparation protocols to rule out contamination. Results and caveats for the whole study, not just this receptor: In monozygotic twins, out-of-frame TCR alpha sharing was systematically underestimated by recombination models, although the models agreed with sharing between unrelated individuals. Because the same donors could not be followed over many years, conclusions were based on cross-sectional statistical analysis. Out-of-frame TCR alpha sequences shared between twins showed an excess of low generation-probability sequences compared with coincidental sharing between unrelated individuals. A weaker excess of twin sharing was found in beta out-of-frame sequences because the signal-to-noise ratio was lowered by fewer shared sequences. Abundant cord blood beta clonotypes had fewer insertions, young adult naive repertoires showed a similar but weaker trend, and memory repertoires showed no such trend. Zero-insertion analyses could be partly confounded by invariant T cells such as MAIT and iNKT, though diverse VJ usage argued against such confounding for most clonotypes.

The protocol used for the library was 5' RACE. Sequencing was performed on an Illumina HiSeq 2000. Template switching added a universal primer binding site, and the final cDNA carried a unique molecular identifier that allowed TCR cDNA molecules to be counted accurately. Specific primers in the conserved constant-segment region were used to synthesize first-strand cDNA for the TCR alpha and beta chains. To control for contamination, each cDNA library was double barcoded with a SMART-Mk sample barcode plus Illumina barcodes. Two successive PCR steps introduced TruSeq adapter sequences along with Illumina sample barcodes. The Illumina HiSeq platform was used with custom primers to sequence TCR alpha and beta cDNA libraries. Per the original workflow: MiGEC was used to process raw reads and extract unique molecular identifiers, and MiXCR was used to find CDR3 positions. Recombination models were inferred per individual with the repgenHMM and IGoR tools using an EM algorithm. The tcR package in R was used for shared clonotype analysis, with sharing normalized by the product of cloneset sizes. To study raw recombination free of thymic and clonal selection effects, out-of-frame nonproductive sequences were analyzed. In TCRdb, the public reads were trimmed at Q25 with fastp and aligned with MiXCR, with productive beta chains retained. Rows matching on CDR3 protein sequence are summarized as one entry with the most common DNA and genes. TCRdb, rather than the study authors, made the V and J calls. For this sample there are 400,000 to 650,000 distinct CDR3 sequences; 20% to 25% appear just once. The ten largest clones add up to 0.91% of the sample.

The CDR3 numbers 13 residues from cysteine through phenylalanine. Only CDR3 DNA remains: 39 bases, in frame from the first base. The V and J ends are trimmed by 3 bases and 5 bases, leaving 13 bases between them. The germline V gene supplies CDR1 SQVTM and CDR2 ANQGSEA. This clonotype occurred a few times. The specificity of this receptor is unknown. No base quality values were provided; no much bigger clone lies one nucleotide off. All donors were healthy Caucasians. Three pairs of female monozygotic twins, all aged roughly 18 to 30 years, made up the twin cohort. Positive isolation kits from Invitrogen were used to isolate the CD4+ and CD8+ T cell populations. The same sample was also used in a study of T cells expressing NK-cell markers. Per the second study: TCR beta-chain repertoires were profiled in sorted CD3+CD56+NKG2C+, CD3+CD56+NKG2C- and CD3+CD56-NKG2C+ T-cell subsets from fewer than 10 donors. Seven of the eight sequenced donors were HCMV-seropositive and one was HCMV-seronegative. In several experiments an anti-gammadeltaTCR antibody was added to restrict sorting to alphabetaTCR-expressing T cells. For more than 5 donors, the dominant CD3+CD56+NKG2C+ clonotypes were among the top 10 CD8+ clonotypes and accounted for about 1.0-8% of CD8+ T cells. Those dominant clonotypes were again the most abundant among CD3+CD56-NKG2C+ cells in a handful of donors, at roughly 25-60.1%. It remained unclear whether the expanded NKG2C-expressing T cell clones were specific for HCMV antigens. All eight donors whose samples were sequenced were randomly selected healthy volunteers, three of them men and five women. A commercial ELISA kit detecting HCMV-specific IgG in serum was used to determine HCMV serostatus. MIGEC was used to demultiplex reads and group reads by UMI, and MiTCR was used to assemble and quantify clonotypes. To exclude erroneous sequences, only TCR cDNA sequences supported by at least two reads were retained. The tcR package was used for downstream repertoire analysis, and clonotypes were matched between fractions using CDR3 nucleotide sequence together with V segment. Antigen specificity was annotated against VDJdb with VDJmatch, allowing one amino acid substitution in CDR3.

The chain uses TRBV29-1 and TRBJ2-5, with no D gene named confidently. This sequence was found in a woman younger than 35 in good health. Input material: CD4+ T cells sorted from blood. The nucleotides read TGCAGCGTTGACGAGGCAGTTTTGGAGACCCAGTACTTC. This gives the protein CSVDEAVLETQYF.